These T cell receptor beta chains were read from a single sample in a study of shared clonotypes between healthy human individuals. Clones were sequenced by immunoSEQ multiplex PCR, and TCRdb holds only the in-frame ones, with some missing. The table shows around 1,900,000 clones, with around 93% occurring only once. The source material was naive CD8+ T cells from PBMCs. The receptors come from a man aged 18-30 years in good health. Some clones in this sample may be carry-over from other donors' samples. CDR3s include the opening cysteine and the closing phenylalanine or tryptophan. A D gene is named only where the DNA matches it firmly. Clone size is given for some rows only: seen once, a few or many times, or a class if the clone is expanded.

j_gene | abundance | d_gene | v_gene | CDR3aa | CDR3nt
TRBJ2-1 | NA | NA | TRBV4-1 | CASSQDRLQGNEQFF | TGCGCCAGCAGCCAAGACCGACTTCAGGGGAATGAGCAGTTCTTC
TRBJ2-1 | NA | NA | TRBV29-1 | CSVESVLATPNNEQFF | TGCAGCGTTGAATCTGTCCTGGCAACTCCTAACAATGAGCAGTTCTTC
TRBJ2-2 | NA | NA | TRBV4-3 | CASSHGFGRRGPTGELFF | TGCGCCAGCAGCCACGGATTCGGGCGCAGGGGCCCCACCGGGGAGCTGTTTTTT
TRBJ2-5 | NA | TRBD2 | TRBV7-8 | CASSLDGRPTSGRWLETQYF | TGTGCCAGCAGCTTAGATGGACGGCCTACTAGCGGGAGATGGTTAGAGACCCAGTACTTC
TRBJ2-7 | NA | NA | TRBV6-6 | CASSYSAGNSYEQYF | TGTGCCAGCAGTTACTCGGCGGGAAACTCCTACGAGCAGTACTTC
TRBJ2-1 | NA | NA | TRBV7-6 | CASSLVGRGGNEQFF | TGTGCCAGCAGCTTAGTTGGCAGGGGAGGCAATGAGCAGTTCTTC
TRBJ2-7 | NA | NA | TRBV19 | CASSAVGQNYEQYF | TGTGCCAGTAGCGCCGTAGGACAGAACTACGAGCAGTACTTC
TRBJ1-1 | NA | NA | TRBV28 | CASTVRGAAFF | TGTGCCAGCACCGTTCGGGGGGCAGCTTTCTTT
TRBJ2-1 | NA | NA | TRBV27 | CASRLGANEQFF | TGTGCCAGCAGGCTAGGCGCCAATGAGCAGTTCTTC
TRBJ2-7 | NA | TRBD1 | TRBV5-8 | CASSYTGTGYEQYF | TGTGCCAGCAGCTACACCGGGACAGGCTACGAGCAGTACTTC
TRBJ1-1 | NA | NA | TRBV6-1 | CASSGPLLPEAFF | TGTGCCAGCAGCGGACCACTATTGCCTGAAGCTTTCTTT
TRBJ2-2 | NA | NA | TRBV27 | CASCPWGAEINTGELFF | TGTGCCAGCTGCCCTTGGGGGGCAGAGATAAACACCGGGGAGCTGTTTTTT
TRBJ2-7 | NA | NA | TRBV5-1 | CASSLEGGLTEEQYF | TGCGCCAGCAGCTTGGAAGGTGGGTTGACAGAAGAGCAGTACTTC
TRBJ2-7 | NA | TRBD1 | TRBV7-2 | CASSSRQGAYEQYF | TGTGCCAGCAGCTCCAGACAGGGGGCCTACGAGCAGTACTTC
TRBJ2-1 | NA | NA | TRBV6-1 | CASSEVTRDNEQFF | TGTGCCAGCAGTGAAGTGACCCGGGACAATGAGCAGTTCTTC
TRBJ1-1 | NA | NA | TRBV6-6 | CASTTHTEAFF | TGTGCCAGCACCACACACACTGAAGCTTTCTTT
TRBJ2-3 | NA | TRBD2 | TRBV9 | CASSVEPGLAGGPTDTQYF | TGTGCCAGCAGCGTGGAACCGGGACTAGCGGGAGGGCCCACAGATACGCAGTATTTT
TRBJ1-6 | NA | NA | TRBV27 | CASSLGTTGRSPLHF | TGTGCCAGCAGTCTGGGGACAACCGGAAGGTCACCCCTCCACTTT
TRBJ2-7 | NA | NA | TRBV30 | CAWRPPGLIISPIGQYF | TGTGCCTGGAGGCCTCCGGGACTCATAATCTCTCCTATCGGGCAGTACTTC
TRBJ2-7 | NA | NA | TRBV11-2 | CASSLAAGAAYEQYF | TGTGCCAGCAGCTTAGCGGCAGGGGCCGCCTACGAGCAGTACTTC
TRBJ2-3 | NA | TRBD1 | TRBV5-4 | CASSWDWDRGPDTQYF | TGTGCCAGCAGCTGGGACTGGGACAGGGGGCCAGATACGCAGTATTTT
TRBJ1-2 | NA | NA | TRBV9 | CASSVAVGGNYGYTF | TGTGCCAGCAGCGTAGCGGTTGGGGGGAACTATGGCTACACCTTC
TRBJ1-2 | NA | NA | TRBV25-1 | CASSDNGYTF | TGTGCCAGCAGTGACAATGGCTACACCTTC
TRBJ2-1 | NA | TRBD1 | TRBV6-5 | CASRADRGHYNEQFF | TGTGCCAGCAGAGCAGACAGGGGACACTACAATGAGCAGTTCTTC
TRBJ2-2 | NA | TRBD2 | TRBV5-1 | CASSPGLADYTGELFF | TGCGCCAGCAGCCCCGGACTAGCGGATTACACCGGGGAGCTGTTTTTT
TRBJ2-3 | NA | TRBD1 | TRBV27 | CASSVNRGRDTQYF | TGTGCCAGCAGTGTCAACAGGGGGAGGGATACGCAGTATTTT
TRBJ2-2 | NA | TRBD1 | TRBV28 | CASSTRRGRQGDRWNTGELFF | TGTGCCAGCAGCACTCGACGGGGTCGGCAGGGGGACCGGTGGAACACCGGGGAGCTGTTTTTT
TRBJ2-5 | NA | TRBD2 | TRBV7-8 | CASSPGLAEETQYF | TGTGCCAGCAGCCCAGGACTAGCGGAAGAGACCCAGTACTTC
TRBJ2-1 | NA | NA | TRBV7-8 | CASSAVRDEQFF | TGTGCCAGCAGCGCGGTACGGGATGAGCAGTTCTTC
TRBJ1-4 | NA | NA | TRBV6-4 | CASSARGGPNEKLFF | TGTGCCAGCAGTGCCCGGGGGGGACCCAATGAAAAACTGTTTTTT
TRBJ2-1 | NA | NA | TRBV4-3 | CASSQEAGADYNEQFF | TGCGCCAGCAGCCAAGAGGCCGGAGCCGACTACAATGAGCAGTTCTTC
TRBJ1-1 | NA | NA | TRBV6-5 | CASSYSEGVDAFF | TGTGCCAGCAGTTACTCGGAGGGGGTGGATGCTTTCTTT
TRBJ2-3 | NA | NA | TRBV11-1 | CASSSRWGRTDTQYF | TGTGCCAGCAGCTCCCGTTGGGGGAGAACAGATACGCAGTATTTT
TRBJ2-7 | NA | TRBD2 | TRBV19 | CASAMTSGSHEQYF | TGTGCCAGCGCTATGACTAGCGGGAGCCACGAGCAGTACTTC
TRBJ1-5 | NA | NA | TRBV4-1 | CASSQDPADQPQHF | TGCGCCAGCAGCCAAGATCCGGCAGATCAGCCCCAGCATTTT
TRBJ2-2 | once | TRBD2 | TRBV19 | CASTLGLDYTGELFF | TGTGCCAGTACCCTAGGACTAGACTACACCGGGGAGCTGTTTTTT
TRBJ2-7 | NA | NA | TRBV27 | CASSPKSHGEQYF | TGTGCCAGCAGTCCCAAAAGTCATGGTGAGCAGTACTTC
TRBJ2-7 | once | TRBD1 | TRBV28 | CASSPWDSKFLEQYF | TGTGCCAGCAGTCCATGGGACAGTAAGTTCTTAGAGCAGTACTTC
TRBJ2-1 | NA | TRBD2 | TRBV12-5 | CASGSTSGGSYNEQFF | TGTGCTAGTGGTTCCACTAGCGGGGGTTCCTACAATGAGCAGTTCTTC
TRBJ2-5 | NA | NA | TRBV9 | CASSGPPRGNQETQYF | TGTGCCAGCAGCGGCCCTCCCCGGGGAAACCAAGAGACCCAGTACTTC
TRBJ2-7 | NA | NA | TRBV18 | CASSPLGAGQFSYEQYF | TGTGCCAGCTCACCACTAGGGGCCGGACAGTTCTCCTACGAGCAGTACTTC
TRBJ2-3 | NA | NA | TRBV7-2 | CASSPQSDTQYF | TGTGCCAGCAGCCCCCAGTCAGATACGCAGTATTTT
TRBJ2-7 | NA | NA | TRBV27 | CASRWGGRLSYEQYF | TGTGCCAGCAGGTGGGGGGGGCGCTTAAGTTACGAGCAGTACTTC